Shown below are 8 T cell receptor beta chains from a single sample sequenced in a study of blood T cells in healthy people across ages. Primed by a sample-barcoded 5' primer and a J-beta primer mix, a second PCR proceeded for 7 to 11 cycles. From the 5' RACE reads, TCRdb called clonotypes with MiXCR, one entry per CDR3 protein. This table has 750,000 to 850,000 distinct CDR3 sequences, more than 20% appearing once. These data are also associated with another study on T cells of mothers and their children.

Sequenced input: blood. These receptors originate from a boy aged 10-17 years in good health.

The chain has TRBV28 and TRBJ2-3; 8 bases are shared with TRBD1. The CDR3 loop spans 15 amino acids. Germline values: CDR1 MDHEN, CDR2 SYDVKM. Trimming cost V 6 bases and J 7 bases; bases outside gene matches: 12. This CDR3 is CASRVRQGALHTQYF. The CDR3 coding sequence is TGTGCCAGCAGAGTGAGGCAGGGGGCTTTACATACGCAGTATTTT.

Many counts were recorded for this clonotype. CDR3 nucleotide sequence: TGTGCCAGCAGTCACACCGGGGAGCTGTTTTTT. It encodes CASSHTGELFF. The chain joins TRBV7-9 to TRBJ2-2; D unclear. CDR1 and CDR2 from the germline V gene are SEHNR and FQNEAQ (reference sequence). Trimming cost V 6 bases and J 3 bases, with 2 bases left between them. This CDR3 region has 11 residues.

This chain uses TRBV7-9 with TRBJ1-4; TRBD1 is a possible D gene (6 bases). CDR3 size: 16 residues. Trimming removed 5 bases from V and 4 bases from J, with 17 bases in between. The germline V gene has CDR1 SEHNR and CDR2 FQNEAQ (reference sequence). CDR3 amino acids: CASSPLPGGGNEKLFF. CDR3 coding DNA: TGTGCCAGCAGCCCCCTCCCGGGGGGCGGTAATGAAAAACTGTTTTTT.

This clonotype was observed a handful of times. V gene TRBV27 combines with J gene TRBJ2-5; D unresolved. V was pared by 5 bases and J by 2 bases, with 12 bases between. The CDR3 consists of 14 residues. Germline V gene lookup returns CDR1 MNHEY and CDR2 SMNVEV (reference sequence). The DNA for the CDR3 is TGTGCCAGCAGTCCATCCCCGATGCAAGAGACCCAGTACTTC. Translated: CASSPSPMQETQYF.

The rearrangement joins TRBV6-2 or TRBV6-3 to TRBJ2-3, with a tentative D call TRBD2 (5 bases). Germline V gene data show CDR1 as MNHEY and CDR2 as SVGEGT. V was shortened by 2 bases and J by 3 bases, with 12 bases between the two germline ends. The CDR3 is 15 residues long. CDR3 residues: CASSYPGIGTDTQYF. DNA of the CDR3: TGTGCCAGCAGTTACCCCGGGATTGGGACAGATACGCAGTATTTT.

With regard to this clonotype: One junction end disagrees with the germline gene, perhaps due to a read error. V usage is TRBV24-1 and J usage is TRBJ2-2; 8 bases are a match to TRBD1. CDR1 and CDR2 (germline): KGHDR, SFDVKD. The CDR3 sequence is 13 residues long. The CDR3 region has the DNA TGTGCCACCAGGGACAGGGTTTCTCCGGAGCTGCTTTTT. This encodes CATRDRVSPELLF.

The J gene is TRBJ2-5, the V gene TRBV7-9; weak D call: TRBD1 (5 bases). The germline V gene has CDR1 SEHNR and CDR2 FQNEAQ (reference sequence). V was shortened by 8 bases and J by 4 bases, with 14 bases between the two germline ends. This CDR3 has 13 amino acids. The CDR3 region is CASSARQSETQYF. CDR3 DNA sequence: TGTGCCAGCTCCGCGCGACAGTCAGAGACCCAGTACTTC. The whole variable domain, remainder taken from reference TRBV7-9 and TRBJ2-5, is DTGVSQNPRHKITKRGQNVTFRCDPISEHNRLYWYRQTLGQGPEFLTYFQNEAQLEKSRLLSDRFSAERPKGSFSTLEIQRTEQGDSAMYLCASSARQSETQYFGPGTRLLVL.

This rearrangement joins TRBV28 to TRBJ2-2; D may be TRBD2 (5 bases). V was trimmed by 10 bases and J by 4 bases, leaving 19 bases between them. CDR1 and CDR2 (germline): MDHEN, SYDVKM. This CDR3 spans 15 amino acids. The CDR3 DNA reads TGTGCCACCTCAATGGGGAGTACTAGCACCGGGGAGCTGTTTTTT. Encoded protein: CATSMGSTSTGELFF.